This note documents a single T cell receptor (beta chain) sequence. No antigen is known for it. This specimen belongs to a study of T cell repertoires in cytomegalovirus infection. Study overall: Matching HLA type, along with CMV infection, was indicated by public TCR beta signatures. Study findings and constraints: Clonotypes of TCR beta that were HLA-C-restricted and CMV-specific dominated the ex vivo response. Summed public TCR beta family frequency identified CMV carriers bearing the relevant HLA.

V lost 9 bases, J lost 3 bases, and 12 bases lay in between. Germline V gives CDR1 ENHRY, CDR2 SYGVKD. The CDR3 runs to 13 residues. TCRdb redid the calling of the reads with MiXCR, one entry per CDR3 protein. The sample yields about 890,000 distinct CDR3 sequences, around 29% seen once. The TCR originated in a human donor in good health (CMV status not recorded). Some clones in this sample may be carry-over from other donors' samples. Sequencing used cultured CD8+ T cells from PBMCs, obtained from culture after CMV antigen stimulation. The chain has TRBV10-3 and TRBJ1-5; the D gene is possibly TRBD1 (6 bases). This chain's CDR3 is CAITQGPNQPQHF. CDR3 DNA sequence: TGTGCCATAACACAGGGCCCCAATCAGCCCCAGCATTTT.